Listed below are T cell receptor beta chains from one sample, sequenced in a study of blood T cell repertoires in COVID-19. TCRdb keeps only in-frame clones here, not all; method: immunoSEQ multiplex PCR. Here the sample spans 130,000 or so clones, 84% being singletons. Sequencing was done on a sample of peripheral blood. These receptors came from an elderly woman with acute or convalescent COVID-19. CDR3s include the opening cysteine and the closing phenylalanine or tryptophan. D genes are given only for firm matches. Size values are once, few and many counts, or a class for expanded clones, and some rows have none.

TRBV7-9	NA	TRBJ1-2	NA	CASSLDRDILNYGYTF	TGTGCCAGCAGCTTAGACAGGGATATCCTTAACTATGGCTACACCTTC
TRBV5-1	NA	TRBJ1-5	NA	CASSPDGQTNQPQHF	TGCGCCAGCAGCCCTGACGGACAGACCAATCAGCCCCAGCATTTT
TRBV9	NA	TRBJ1-5	NA	CASSVGSGRQPQHF	TGTGCCAGCAGCGTAGGGTCAGGGCGGCAGCCCCAGCATTTT
TRBV12-3/TRBV12-4	NA	TRBJ2-5	NA	CASGASLGETQYF	TGTGCCTCAGGGGCCTCCCTCGGGGAGACCCAGTACTTC
TRBV5-1	TRBD2	TRBJ2-1	NA	CASSRLAGGYNEQFF	TGCGCCAGCAGCCGACTAGCGGGGGGCTACAATGAGCAGTTCTTC
TRBV6-2/TRBV6-3	TRBD1	TRBJ1-6	NA	CASSPPGTGSSPLHF	TGTGCCAGCAGTCCACCCGGGACAGGGTCTTCACCCCTCCACTTT
TRBV27	NA	TRBJ1-6	few	CASSLGQGWGPLHF	TGTGCCAGCAGTTTGGGGCAGGGATGGGGACCCCTCCACTTT
TRBV15	TRBD1	TRBJ2-7	NA	CATSQRRQGFKTYEQYF	TGTGCCACCAGCCAGAGAAGACAGGGTTTCAAAACTTACGAGCAGTACTTC
TRBV18	TRBD1	TRBJ1-4	NA	CASSPGTGGATNEKLFF	TGTGCCAGCTCACCCGGGACAGGGGGCGCAACTAATGAAAAACTGTTTTTT
TRBV15	TRBD2	TRBJ2-5	NA	CATSSSRAGVETQYF	TGTGCCACCAGCAGCTCCCGGGCGGGGGTAGAGACCCAGTACTTC
TRBV5-4	NA	TRBJ2-3	NA	CASSPPGTDTQYF	TGTGCCAGCAGCCCGCCGGGGACAGATACGCAGTATTTT
TRBV10-3	TRBD1	TRBJ1-6	NA	CAISGTGRENSPLHF	TGTGCCATCAGTGGGACAGGGAGAGAGAATTCACCCCTCCACTTT
TRBV3-1/TRBV3-2	NA	TRBJ2-3	NA	CASSRTHTDTQYF	TGTGCCAGCAGCCGGACACACACAGATACGCAGTATTTT
TRBV24-1	TRBD2	TRBJ2-3	many	CATSDRTSGRTTDTQYF	TGTGCCACCAGTGATCGAACTAGCGGGAGGACCACAGATACGCAGTATTTT
TRBV6-6	TRBD1	TRBJ1-2	NA	CASSPGQGRSLAGYTF	TGTGCCAGCAGTCCGGGACAGGGGAGATCTCTGGCCGGCTACACCTTC
TRBV10-1	NA	TRBJ1-1	NA	CASSSQPVWRGNTEAFF	TGCGCCAGCAGTTCCCAGCCGGTGTGGAGGGGTAACACTGAAGCTTTCTTT
TRBV24-1	TRBD2	TRBJ2-3	NA	CATSEQTAGVGTDTQYF	TGTGCCACCAGTGAACAAACGGCGGGAGTGGGCACAGATACGCAGTATTTT
TRBV7-9	NA	TRBJ1-2	NA	CASSLSFSGVNYGYTF	TGTGCCAGCAGCTTAAGTTTCTCGGGGGTCAACTATGGCTACACCTTC
TRBV3-1/TRBV3-2	TRBD1	TRBJ2-7	NA	CASSQPGQGSYEQYF	TGTGCCAGCAGCCAACCGGGACAGGGGTCCTACGAGCAGTACTTC
TRBV5-4	NA	TRBJ2-5	NA	CASSRGQPGETQYF	TGTGCCAGCAGCCGCGGACAGCCGGGGGAGACCCAGTACTTC
TRBV5-4	NA	TRBJ2-5	NA	CASSLAGQQETQYF	TGTGCCAGCAGCTTAGCCGGACAGCAAGAGACCCAGTACTTC
TRBV19	NA	TRBJ2-7	once	CASSWRRSSYEQYF	TGTGCCAGTAGTTGGCGGAGGAGCTCCTACGAGCAGTACTTC
TRBV7-9	TRBD1	TRBJ2-2	NA	CASSLDRVGELFF	TGTGCCAGCAGCCTCGACAGGGTTGGGGAGCTGTTTTTT
TRBV7-9	TRBD2	TRBJ2-1	NA	CASSLGAGVFNEQFF	TGTGCCAGCAGCTTAGGAGCGGGAGTATTCAATGAGCAGTTCTTC
TRBV3-1/TRBV3-2	NA	TRBJ1-6	NA	CASSFTGRLTPLHF	TGTGCCAGCAGCTTCACAGGGCGATTGACACCCCTCCACTTT
TRBV4-1	NA	TRBJ2-5	NA	CASSQVLTVETQYF	TGCGCCAGCAGCCAAGTGTTGACTGTAGAGACCCAGTACTTC
TRBV5-1	TRBD1	TRBJ2-7	NA	CASSSGQGAGYEQYF	TGCGCCAGCAGCTCCGGACAGGGGGCGGGCTACGAGCAGTACTTC
TRBV7-8	NA	TRBJ1-1	once	CASSLVEWETEAFF	TGTGCCAGCAGCTTAGTGGAGTGGGAGACTGAAGCTTTCTTT
TRBV19	TRBD2	TRBJ2-3	NA	CASSTIAGEYTDTQYF	TGTGCCAGTAGTACCATAGCGGGGGAATACACAGATACGCAGTATTTT
TRBV7-9	NA	TRBJ1-2	NA	CASSLGVGLTF	TGTGCCAGCAGCTTAGGTGTTGGGCTTACCTTC
TRBV19	NA	TRBJ1-1	NA	CASRLGVNTEAFF	TGTGCCAGTAGATTAGGGGTGAACACTGAAGCTTTCTTT
TRBV11-2	TRBD1	TRBJ2-7	once	CASSPAGGGQGPTYEQYF	TGTGCCAGCAGCCCGGCGGGCGGGGGACAGGGGCCCACCTACGAGCAGTACTTC
TRBV5-6	NA	TRBJ1-4	few	CASSRWDTVNEKLFF	TGTGCCAGCAGCCGGTGGGACACGGTTAATGAAAAACTGTTTTTT
TRBV9	NA	TRBJ1-1	NA	CASSVDSRARGAFF	TGTGCCAGCAGCGTAGATAGCAGGGCTAGGGGAGCTTTCTTT
TRBV11-2	NA	TRBJ2-7	once	CASSSLQGKHEQYF	TGTGCCAGCAGCTCCCTCCAGGGGAAGCACGAGCAGTACTTC
TRBV10-3	TRBD2	TRBJ2-3	NA	CATSLAGEVDTQYF	TGTGCCACTTCACTAGCGGGAGAAGTAGATACGCAGTATTTT
TRBV19	TRBD1	TRBJ1-4	NA	CASSSTGEINEKLFF	TGTGCCAGTAGTTCGACAGGGGAAATTAATGAAAAACTGTTTTTT
TRBV5-1	TRBD1	TRBJ1-2	NA	CASSEGTVNYGYTF	TGCGCCAGCAGCGAAGGGACAGTTAACTATGGCTACACCTTC
TRBV6-5	NA	TRBJ1-6	NA	CASTRTGLNSPLHF	TGTGCCAGCACCCGGACTGGCTTGAATTCACCCCTCCACTTT
TRBV7-2	NA	TRBJ1-1	once	CASSIIGTQNTEAFF	TGTGCCAGCAGCATAATCGGGACTCAAAACACTGAAGCTTTCTTT
TRBV5-1	NA	TRBJ2-6	NA	CASSSQGIRGANVLTF	TGCGCCAGCAGCAGCCAGGGGATACGTGGGGCCAACGTCCTGACTTTC
TRBV5-6	NA	TRBJ2-3	NA	CASSNKEGIPSTDTQYF	TGTGCCAGCAGCAATAAAGAGGGTATTCCTAGCACAGATACGCAGTATTTT
TRBV6-1	TRBD2	TRBJ2-1	NA	CASSDRERGVGFSEQFF	TGTGCCAGCAGTGATAGGGAGCGGGGGGTTGGGTTCTCTGAGCAGTTCTTC
TRBV9	NA	TRBJ2-1	NA	CASSVAGIGGASSYNEQFF	TGTGCCAGCAGCGTAGCAGGAATAGGGGGAGCGAGCTCCTACAATGAGCAGTTCTTC
TRBV9	TRBD1	TRBJ1-1	NA	CASSEQGAVTEAFF	TGTGCCAGCAGCGAACAGGGGGCGGTCACTGAAGCTTTCTTT
TRBV7-2	TRBD1	TRBJ1-6	NA	CASSLSGQGTNSPLHF	TGTGCCAGCAGCTTATCGGGACAGGGGACGAATTCACCCCTCCACTTT
TRBV29-1	TRBD2	TRBJ2-3	NA	CSVELAGTDTQYF	TGCAGCGTTGAACTAGCGGGCACAGATACGCAGTATTTT
TRBV7-2	TRBD1	TRBJ1-2	NA	CASSSTGGVGYGYTF	TGTGCCAGCAGCTCCACAGGGGGCGTTGGGTATGGCTACACCTTC
TRBV2	TRBD1	TRBJ2-1	once	CASVKGTGTFNEQFF	TGTGCCAGCGTTAAAGGGACAGGGACTTTCAATGAGCAGTTCTTC
TRBV2	TRBD1	TRBJ1-4	NA	CASRSQGGVGEKLFF	TGTGCCAGCAGATCACAGGGGGGTGTAGGCGAAAAACTGTTTTTT
TRBV18	NA	TRBJ2-3	NA	CASSRGRADTQYF	TGTGCCAGCTCACGGGGGCGGGCAGATACGCAGTATTTT
TRBV21-1	NA	TRBJ1-5	NA	CASSYDRGNQPQHF	TGTGCCAGCAGCTACGACAGGGGGAATCAGCCCCAGCATTTT
TRBV7-2	TRBD2	TRBJ2-3	once	CASSLRQRGGSDTQYF	TGTGCCAGCAGCCTCCGCCAGCGGGGGGGCTCAGATACGCAGTATTTT
TRBV5-1	NA	TRBJ2-2	NA	CASSSGTTNTGELFF	TGCGCCAGCAGTTCCGGGACAACGAACACCGGGGAGCTGTTTTTT
TRBV3-1/TRBV3-2	NA	TRBJ1-2	NA	CASSLLRGADGYTF	TGTGCCAGCAGCCTCCTCCGGGGGGCTGATGGCTACACCTTC